This paragraph covers one T cell receptor beta chain sequence. Antigen specificity is unknown. These data are taken from a study of vaccination effects on CD4 cells after COVID-19. Across the study: It was two doses of either the BNT162b2 or mRNA-1273 vaccine that participants received. General observations from the study: Substantial clonal contraction characterized both infection- and vaccine-induced clones late after vaccination.

Assay: immunoSEQ multiplex PCR; the TCRdb copy retains only in-frame clones and omits some. The sample consists of under 70,000 clones, over 70% of them appearing once. Within the ViraFEST assay, antigen-specific CD4+ T cells underwent expansion with viral peptide pools prior to sequencing. Between days 9 and 10 of culture, CD4+ T cells were separated out. Prior SARS-CoV-2 infection was absent in the vaccine recipients, as shown by negative nucleocapsid antibodies. Source: CD4+ T cells from PBMCs cultured with HCoV-OC43 spike peptides, taken before COVID-19 vaccination. Subset here: HCoV-OC43 spike overlapping peptide pool stimulation. This clonotype was sampled from a human donor who received a COVID-19 vaccine.

The CDR3 DNA is TGTGCCAGCACCATACAAGGAGGCGGGGGGCCGACGAATACGCAGTATTTT. Amino acid sequence: CASTIQGGGGPTNTQYF. This chain links TRBV7-2 with TRBJ2-3; 8 positions match TRBD2. Germline V CDR1 and CDR2: SGHTA, FQGNSA. This CDR3 contains 17 residues. The V and J ends lost 7 bases and 7 bases, in that order; junction bases with no gene match: 19.